Included here is one T cell receptor (beta chain) sequence, with context. The data originate from a study of T cell responses to AZD1222 COVID-19 vaccine. Trimming pared 5 bases from V and 5 bases from J, leaving 15 bases between. This CDR3 comprises 15 residues. Per the germline V gene, CDR1 is SGHTA and CDR2 is FQGTGA. Sequencing was performed with immunoSEQ multiplex PCR; in TCRdb, only in-frame clones are kept and a portion is missing. The data show roughly 92,000 clones, 85% to 90% seen once. The input for sequencing was peripheral blood, taken on day 0 of AZD1222 vaccination. The sequence derives from an adult in good health. The chain employs TRBV7-3 and TRBJ2-2; weak D call: TRBD1 (6 bases). Here the CDR3 DNA reads TGTGCCAGCAGCCCCGACAGGACCCGAACCGGGGAGCTGTTTTTT. Residues: CASSPDRTRTGELFF.